The 28 T cell receptor beta chains in this list originate from one sample, sequenced in a study of OX40 agonist ivuxolimab in advanced cancers. Assay: immunoSEQ multiplex PCR; the TCRdb copy retains only in-frame clones and omits some. The sample shows more than 15,000 clones, just under 75% of them seen only once. The starting material was CD4+ or CD8+ T cells sorted from blood, obtained in a trial of the OX40 agonist ivuxolimab. These receptor sequences come from an adult with an advanced solid tumor such as melanoma, head and neck, liver or kidney cancer.

V gene TRBV4-2 combines with J gene TRBJ2-5; 12 nucleotides agree with TRBD2. The J call could be wrong; TRBJ2-7 is a better fit for the DNA end. The CDR3 covers 16 residues. Germline loops: CDR1 LGHNA, CDR2 YNFKEQ. The chain's CDR3 is CASSQDASGGAYEQYF. The CDR3 DNA is TGTGCCAGCAGCCAAGATGCTAGCGGGGGGGCCTACGAGCAGTACTTC.

This chain joins TRBV6-5 and TRBJ1-1, with D uncertain. Germline loops: CDR1 MNHEY, CDR2 SVGAGI. The V end was cut by 6 bases, the J end by 11 bases, with 16 bases between. CDR3 length: 12 amino acids. The DNA of the CDR3 is TGTGCCAGCAGGTCTCGGGAAGGGAGGGCTTTCTTT. Amino acids: CASRSREGRAFF.

This clone turned up a few times. This chain's CDR3 is CASSVSGNYGYTF. CDR3 bases: TGTGCCAGCAGCGTCTCAGGGAACTATGGCTACACCTTC. The genes are TRBV9 and TRBJ1-2, with TRBD1 as a possible D gene (5 bases). V lost 2 bases, J lost 2 bases, and 7 bases lay in between. Looked up from germline, CDR1 is SGDLS and CDR2 is YYNGEE. The CDR3 length is 13 residues.

This clone was seen just once. The chain employs TRBV28 and TRBJ1-5; 8 nucleotides match TRBD1. This CDR3 is 15 amino acids long. Per germline, CDR1 MDHEN and CDR2 SYDVKM. The ends lost 5 bases at V and 1 base at J; junction bases unmatched: 4. DNA for the CDR3: TGTGCCAGCAGTCGCCGGACAGGGAGCAATCAGCCCCAGCATTTT. This sequence encodes CASSRRTGSNQPQHF.

The chain joins TRBV14 to TRBJ2-7, with D perhaps being TRBD1 or TRBD2 (5 bases each). CDR3 length: 17 residues. From germline, CDR1 is SGHDN and CDR2 FVKESK. The V end was cut by 5 bases, the J end by 5 bases, with 25 bases between. Here the CDR3 reads CASSSPESGRDANEQYF. CDR3 in DNA: TGTGCCAGCAGCTCCCCTGAGTCGGGAAGGGACGCCAACGAGCAGTACTTC.

This clone has just a few counts. In nucleotides, the CDR3 is TGTGCCAGCAGACAGACCTACAATGAGCAGTTCTTC. It yields the protein CASRQTYNEQFF. The chain combines TRBV2 with TRBJ2-1, with D unclear. V lost 6 bases, J lost 2 bases, and 5 bases lay in between. The CDR3 consists of 12 residues. Germline lookup yields CDR1 SNHLY and CDR2 FYNNEI.

In its sample, this clone was seen a few times. This chain connects TRBV11-2 to TRBJ2-7; D may be TRBD2 (6 bases). The CDR3 consists of 13 residues. Trimming took 3 bases from V and 0 from J, leaving 6 bases between them. CDR1 SGHAT and CDR2 FQNNGV come from the germline V gene. CDR3 DNA sequence: TGTGCCAGCAGCTTCGGGAGCTCCTACGAGCAGTACTTC. This codes for CASSFGSSYEQYF.

The chain couples TRBV28 to TRBJ1-2; weak D call: TRBD1 (6 bases). This CDR3 spans 12 amino acids. The V end lost 7 bases, the J end lost 8 bases, and 14 bases lay between the germline ends. Germline CDR1 is MDHEN and CDR2 is SYDVKM. CDR3 in amino acids: CASTAGGLGYTF. The CDR3 coding sequence is TGTGCCAGCACCGCCGGGGGGCTGGGCTACACCTTC.

The genes are TRBV7-8 and TRBJ2-1; no firm D call. Germline V gene lookup returns CDR1 SGHVS and CDR2 FQNEAQ. The V and J ends lost 1 base and 2 bases respectively, with 6 bases between them. The CDR3 length is 14 residues. The CDR3 loop reads CASSLGGTYNEQFF. The CDR3 DNA sequence: TGTGCCAGCAGCTTAGGGGGTACCTACAATGAGCAGTTCTTC.

The CDR3, as DNA: TGCGCCAGCAGCCAAGAGACGGACATCTCCTACGAGCAGTACTTC. Amino acid sequence: CASSQETDISYEQYF. J is TRBJ2-7 and V is TRBV4-1; perhaps TRBD1 as D (5 bases). The germline V gene has CDR1 MGHRA and CDR2 YSYEKL. This CDR3 is 15 amino acids long. V dropped 0 bases and J dropped 0 bases, with 9 bases sitting between them.

The chain combines TRBV14 with TRBJ2-7, with D unclear. The CDR3 length is 11 residues. V gave up 1 base and J gave up 4 bases, with 2 bases separating them. Per germline, CDR1 SGHDN and CDR2 FVKESK. The DNA for the CDR3 is TGTGCCAGCAGCCAAGGGTACGAGCAGTACTTC. The encoded protein is CASSQGYEQYF. Full variable domain (rest looked up from reference TRBV14 and TRBJ2-7): EAGVTQFPSHSVIEKGQTVTLRCDPISGHDNLYWYRRVMGKEIKFLLHFVKESKQDESGMPNNRFLAERTGGTYSTLKVQPAELEDSGVYFCASSQGYEQYFGPGTRLTVT.

CDR3 bases: TGTGCCAGCAGTTACCTCGGGGACTCCTACGAGCAGTACTTC. Encoded protein: CASSYLGDSYEQYF. The rearrangement links TRBV6-6 to TRBJ2-7, with TRBD2 as a possible D gene (5 bases). Germline CDR1 reads MNHNY; CDR2 reads SVGAGI (reference sequence). The V end lost 2 bases, the J end lost 0 bases, and 8 bases lay between the germline ends. The CDR3 consists of 14 residues.

This rearrangement joins TRBV11-2 to TRBJ2-7; TRBD2 agrees at 14 bases. Germline assignment: CDR1 SGHAT and CDR2 FQNNGV. The CDR3 is 18 amino acids. The junction had 9 bases not matched to a gene; V was cut back by 1 base and J by 4 bases. The CDR3 sequence: CASSLAPGTSGGPYEQYF. The CDR3 nucleotides read TGTGCCAGCAGCTTAGCCCCTGGGACTAGCGGGGGTCCTTACGAGCAGTACTTC.

This clone was recorded only once. V and J are TRBV2 and TRBJ2-7; 8 bases line up with TRBD1. CDR3 length: 13 amino acids. V lost 6 bases and J lost 2; bases outside the gene matches: 3. Germline V gives CDR1 SNHLY, CDR2 FYNNEI. CDR3: CASRQGAPYEQYF. CDR3 DNA sequence: TGTGCCAGCAGGCAGGGGGCTCCCTACGAGCAGTACTTC.

V is TRBV5-6 and J is TRBJ2-2; 12 bases are a match to TRBD2. The J segment lost 5 bases and the V segment lost 3 bases, leaving 14 bases of the junction unmatched. The CDR3 covers 19 residues. CDR1 is SGHDT, CDR2 YYEEEE, per germline. The CDR3 protein is CASSSTVLTSGRLTGELFF. The CDR3 DNA follows: TGTGCCAGCAGCTCCACCGTCCTTACTAGCGGGAGGTTAACCGGGGAGCTGTTTTTT. Variable domain in full (rest from reference TRBV5-6 and TRBJ2-2): DAGVTQSPTHLIKTRGQQVTLRCSPKSGHDTVSWYQQALGQGPQFIFQYYEEEERQRGNFPDRFSGHQFPNYSSELNVNALLLGDSALYLCASSSTVLTSGRLTGELFFGEGSRLTVL.

This clone counts as medium-sized. This chain links TRBV30 with TRBJ2-3; D is unresolved. In germline, CDR1 is GTSNPN, CDR2 SVGIG (reference sequence). The CDR3 sequence is 13 residues long. Trimming pared 1 base from V and 4 bases from J, leaving 9 bases between. The CDR3 sequence is CAWSATHPDTQYF. CDR3 coding DNA: TGTGCCTGGAGTGCAACCCACCCAGATACGCAGTATTTT. Variable domain in full (rest from reference TRBV30 and TRBJ2-3): SQTIHQWPATLVQPVGSPLSLECTVEGTSNPNLYWYRQAAGRGLQLLFYSVGIGQISSEVPQNLSASRPQDRQFILSSKKLLLSDSGFYLCAWSATHPDTQYFGPGTRLTVL.

The chain combines TRBV15 with TRBJ2-5; perhaps D is TRBD1 or TRBD2 (6 bases each). Trimming took off 2 bases at V and 4 bases at J, with 14 bases between the two ends. The CDR3 spans 15 residues. Germline loops: CDR1 LNHNV, CDR2 YYDKDF (reference sequence). The CDR3 here is CATSRPIGGSETQYF. The CDR3 nucleotides read TGTGCCACCAGCAGACCCATAGGGGGGTCAGAGACCCAGTACTTC.

The chain recombines TRBV7-2 with TRBJ2-7; tentatively, D is TRBD1 or TRBD2 (5 bases each). Germline assignment: CDR1 SGHTA and CDR2 FQGNSA. The CDR3 is made up of 13 amino acids. Trimming left V 3 bases short and J 1 base short, with 7 bases between. Written as DNA, the CDR3 is TGTGCCAGCAGCTTGGGACCGTCCTACGAGCAGTACTTC. It encodes CASSLGPSYEQYF.

The chain employs TRBV2 and TRBJ1-4; D gene uncertain. The germline V gene encodes CDR1 SNHLY and CDR2 FYNNEI. CDR3 length equals 16 residues. V was pared by 7 bases and J by 0 bases, with 15 bases between. This chain's CDR3 is CASKRLTLATNEKLFF. CDR3 DNA sequence: TGTGCCAGCAAAAGGCTGACATTAGCAACTAATGAAAAACTGTTTTTT.

The chain carries TRBV6-6 and TRBJ1-2; D is possibly TRBD1 (5 bases). This CDR3 comprises 13 residues. Germline V gives CDR1 MNHNY, CDR2 SVGAGI (reference sequence). V shed 0 bases and J shed 8 bases, with 10 bases lying between them. The CDR3 DNA reads as TGTGCCAGCAGTTACTCGGGAAGGGACGGCTACACCTTC. Translating gives CASSYSGRDGYTF.

The chain carries TRBV27 and TRBJ1-1; D is uncertain. The CDR3 runs to 14 residues. CDR1 is MNHEY and CDR2 is SMNVEV in the germline V gene (reference sequence). With 5 bases removed from V and 0 bases from J, the gap between germline ends came to 10 bases. The CDR3: CASSTEGLNTEAFF. The DNA for the CDR3 is TGTGCCAGCAGTACGGAGGGATTGAACACTGAAGCTTTCTTT.

This clone came up a few times. The chain links TRBV9 to TRBJ2-3, with TRBD2 matching over 7 bases. The J segment lost 2 bases and the V segment lost 3 bases, leaving 9 bases of the junction unmatched. The V gene's germline CDR1 is SGDLS and CDR2 YYNGEE. CDR3 length: 16 residues. CDR3 amino acids: CASSGGVAGNTDTQYF. The CDR3 nucleotides read TGTGCCAGCAGCGGGGGAGTAGCGGGCAACACAGATACGCAGTATTTT.

V is TRBV6-1 and J is TRBJ2-1, with 8 positions matching TRBD2. The CDR3 has 15 amino acids. Germline V CDR1 and CDR2: MNHNS, SASEGT. Trimming removed 1 base from V and 3 bases from J; junction bases left unmatched: 2. The CDR3 sequence is CASSEGRGVYNEQFF. The CDR3, as DNA: TGTGCCAGCAGTGAAGGGCGGGGGGTCTACAATGAGCAGTTCTTC.

This clone was observed a single time. V and J are TRBV9 and TRBJ2-2; D is undetermined. The V and J ends lost 4 bases and 6 bases respectively, with 10 bases between them. From germline, CDR1 is SGDLS and CDR2 YYNGEE. The CDR3 consists of 13 residues. The CDR3: CASSTIGAGELFF. The CDR3 bases are TGTGCCAGCAGCACTATTGGTGCCGGGGAGCTGTTTTTT.

The count of this clone is one. The V and J genes are TRBV5-8 and TRBJ2-5; no definite D call. V lost 1 base to trimming and J lost 3 bases, with 7 bases between them. CDR1 SGHTS and CDR2 YDEGEE come from the germline V gene. The CDR3 runs to 13 residues. CDR3: CASSLYGEETQYF. In DNA form, the CDR3 reads TGTGCCAGCAGCTTGTACGGCGAAGAGACCCAGTACTTC.

CDR3 DNA sequence: TGTGCCAGCAGTGCAGGGGGAGACGGACTAGCGGGACAGCAGTACTTC. This encodes CASSAGGDGLAGQQYF. The chain is built from TRBV2 and TRBJ2-7; 12 bases line up with TRBD2. The CDR3 sequence is 16 residues long. Losses at the gene ends were 4 bases for V and 8 bases for J; bases not matched to a gene: 12. Per the germline V gene, CDR1 is SNHLY and CDR2 is FYNNEI.

V and J are TRBV6-4 and TRBJ2-5, with 8 bases that match TRBD1. This CDR3 spans 14 amino acids. Trimming took 8 bases from V and 5 from J; bases not matched to a gene: 10. In germline, CDR1 is MRHNA, CDR2 SNTAGT. Here the CDR3 reads CASVGQGMWETQYF. The CDR3 DNA reads TGTGCCAGCGTCGGACAGGGAATGTGGGAGACCCAGTACTTC.

This chain links TRBV9 with TRBJ2-2; D unresolved. The CDR3 is 14 amino acids. Germline V gives CDR1 SGDLS, CDR2 YYNGEE. V lost 4 bases and J lost 0, with 7 bases in between. CDR3 in amino acids: CASSPHANTGELFF. CDR3 coding DNA: TGTGCCAGCAGCCCTCATGCGAACACCGGGGAGCTGTTTTTT.